These 2 T cell receptor beta chains share one sample of origin, sequenced in a study of T cells in tuberculosis. After thawing and overnight rest, PBMC were stained with GMM-loaded CD1B tetramer, viability dye and anti-CD3 for sorting. The CD1B tetramers carried C32 glucose monomycolate purified from Rhodococcus equi. TCRdb's table, derived via immunoSEQ multiplex PCR, lists solely in-frame clones and lacks some. The data hold tens of thousands of clones, with approximately 91% observed a single time. The sample was CD1b-GMM tetramer-negative cells sorted from PBMCs. These receptors originate from an adult woman with latent tuberculosis.

CDR3 residues: CANHPYREQFF. Written as DNA, the CDR3 is TGTGCCAACCACCCTTATCGGGAGCAGTTCTTC. The gene calls are TRBV21-1 and TRBJ2-1; TRBD2, the table's D call, was not compared with the DNA. TRBV21-1 represents a pseudogene. This CDR3 contains 11 residues.

In DNA, the CDR3 is TGTGCCAGTAGTCGGACTAGCGGGGGGGTTTGGAGTGAGCAGTTCTTC. Amino acids: CASSRTSGGVWSEQFF. The chain combines TRBV19 with TRBJ2-1; 15 bases align to TRBD2. This CDR3 is 16 amino acids long. Looked up from germline, CDR1 is LNHDA and CDR2 is SQIVND (reference sequence). The J segment lost 9 bases and the V segment lost 5 bases, leaving 8 bases of the junction unmatched.